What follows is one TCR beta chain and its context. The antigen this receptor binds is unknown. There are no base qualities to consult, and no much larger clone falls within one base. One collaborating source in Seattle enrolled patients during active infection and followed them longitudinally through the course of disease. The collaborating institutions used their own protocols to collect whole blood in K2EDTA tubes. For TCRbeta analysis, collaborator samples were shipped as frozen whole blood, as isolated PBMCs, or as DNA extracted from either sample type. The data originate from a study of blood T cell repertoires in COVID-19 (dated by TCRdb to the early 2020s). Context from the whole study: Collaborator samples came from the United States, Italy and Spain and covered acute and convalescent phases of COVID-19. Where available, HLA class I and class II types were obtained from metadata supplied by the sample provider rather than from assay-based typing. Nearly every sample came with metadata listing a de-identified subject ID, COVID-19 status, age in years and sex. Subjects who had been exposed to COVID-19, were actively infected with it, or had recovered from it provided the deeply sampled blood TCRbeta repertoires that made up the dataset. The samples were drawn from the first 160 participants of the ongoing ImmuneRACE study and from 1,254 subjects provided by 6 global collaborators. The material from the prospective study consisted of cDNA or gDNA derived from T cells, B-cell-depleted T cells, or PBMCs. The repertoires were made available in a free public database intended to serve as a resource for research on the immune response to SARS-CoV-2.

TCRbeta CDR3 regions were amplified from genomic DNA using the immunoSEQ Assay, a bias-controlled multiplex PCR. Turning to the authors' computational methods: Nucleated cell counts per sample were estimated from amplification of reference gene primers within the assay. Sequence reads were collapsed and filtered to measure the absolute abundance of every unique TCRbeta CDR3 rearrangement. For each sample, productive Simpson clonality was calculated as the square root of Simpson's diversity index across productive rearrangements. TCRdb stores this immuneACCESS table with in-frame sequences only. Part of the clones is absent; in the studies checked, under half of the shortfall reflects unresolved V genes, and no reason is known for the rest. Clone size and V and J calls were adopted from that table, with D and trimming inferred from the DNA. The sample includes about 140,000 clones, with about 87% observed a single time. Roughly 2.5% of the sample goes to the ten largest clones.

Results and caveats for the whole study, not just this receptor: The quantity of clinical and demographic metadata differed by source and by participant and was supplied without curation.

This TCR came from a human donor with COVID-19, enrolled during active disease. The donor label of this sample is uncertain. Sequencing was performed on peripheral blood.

The DNA sequence reads TGTGCCAGCAGGGGGATAGCGCGGAACACCGGGGAGCTGTTTTTT. Its translation reads: CASRGIARNTGELFF. The chain uses TRBV3-1 (or the pseudogene TRBV3-2) and TRBJ2-2; the D region possibly corresponds to TRBD2 (5 bases align). The CDR3 runs 15 amino acids, cysteine and phenylalanine included. This entry keeps only the CDR3 DNA: 45 bases, framed from base 1. The germline V gene encodes CDR1 LGHDT and CDR2 YNNKEL (reference sequence). V is shortened by 6 bases, J by 1 base, and the region joining them spans 12 bases.